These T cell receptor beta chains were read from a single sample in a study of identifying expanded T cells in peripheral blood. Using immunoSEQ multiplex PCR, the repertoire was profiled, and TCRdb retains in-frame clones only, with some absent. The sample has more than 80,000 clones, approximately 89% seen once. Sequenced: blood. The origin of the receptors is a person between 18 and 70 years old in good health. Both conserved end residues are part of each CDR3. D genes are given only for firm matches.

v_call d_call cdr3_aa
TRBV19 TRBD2 CASSMGLAGVSGANVLTF
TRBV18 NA CASSPQGLSGNTIYF
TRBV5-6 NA CASSLYLQGATNEKLFF
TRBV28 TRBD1 CATTGDAYEQYF
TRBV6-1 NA CASSEAEGSNEKLFF
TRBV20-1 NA CSARKYEQYF
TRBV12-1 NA CASSEKAGTSLSYNEQFF
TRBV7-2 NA CASSSSSDQPQHF
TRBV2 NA CASSVDRWADEQFF
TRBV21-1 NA CASSVRDPGTGGNTIYF
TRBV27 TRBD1 CASRTGTEREKLFF
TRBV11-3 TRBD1 CASSLGQGTDEQYF
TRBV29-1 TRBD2 CSVDRTSGTDTQYF
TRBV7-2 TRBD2 CASSLKGGGFYNEQFF
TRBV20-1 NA CSASLGGGYTF
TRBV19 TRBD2 CASSKLKSASGYNEQFF
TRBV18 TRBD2 CASSPKLAGGSYEQYF
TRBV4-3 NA CASSPKTNSYGYTF
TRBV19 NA CASSRTTGETQYF
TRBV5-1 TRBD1 CASSDPLLDRAYEQYF
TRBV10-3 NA CAISEYSNQPQHF
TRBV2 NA CASSEAPGVLALEQYF
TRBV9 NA CASSVDPGVAEIQYF
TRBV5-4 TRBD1 CASSLQPGQSSGNTIYF
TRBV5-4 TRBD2 CASSLGRGRAGEQYF
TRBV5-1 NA CASSLGGTYEQYF
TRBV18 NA CASSPLVSEKLFF
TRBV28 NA CASSLSVFQETQYF
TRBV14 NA CASSPRGRLYGYTF
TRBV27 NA CASSPTPRVLGSGANVLTF
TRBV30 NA CAWSVRWRGSDTQYF
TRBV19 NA CASSVSGNQPQHF
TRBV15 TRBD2 CATSNSPGGSNEQFF
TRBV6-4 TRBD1 CASSPQGADTGELFF
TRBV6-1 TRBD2 CASSRAGMNTGELFF
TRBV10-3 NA CAISWSAMETQYF
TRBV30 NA CAWRALFSYNSPLHF
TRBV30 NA CAWSVRHPTEAFF
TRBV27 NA CAIGRSNTGELFF
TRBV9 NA CASSVAENGELFF
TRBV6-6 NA CASGWPRDSGNTIYF
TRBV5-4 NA CASSSGEAKNIQYF
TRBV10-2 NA CASRGSLQGRETQYF
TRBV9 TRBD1 CASSGNRGNEQYF
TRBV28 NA CASRRLQGTDTQYF
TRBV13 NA CASIGGTGNTIYF
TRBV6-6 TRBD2 CASSPDGKAGGNEQYF
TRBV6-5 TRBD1 CASRGQGAWEQFF
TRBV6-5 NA CASSLITGIRGELFF
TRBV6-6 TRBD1 CASSRQGRSYGYTF
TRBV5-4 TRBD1 CASSSRTTGAISPLHF
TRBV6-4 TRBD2 CASSPASGSTDTQYF
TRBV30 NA CAWSGDSYNQPQHF
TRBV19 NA CASSRRGGGVNEQYF
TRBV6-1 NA CATSRVIEETQYF